The 14 T cell receptor beta chains reported below all come from one sample, sequenced in a study of T cells in Graves' hyperthyroidism and ophthalmopathy. The CDR3 regions of TCR beta were amplified from RNA transcripts. The HTBI primer set was used in a first-round RT-PCR of the TCR CDR3. TCRdb redid the calling of the multiplex PCR reads with MiXCR, one entry per CDR3 protein. The repertoire consists of 470,000 or so distinct CDR3 sequences, with around 21% occurring once and the leading ten covering more than 25%. The sequenced sample consisted of blood. The receptor source for this set is a man in his late teens or twenties with Graves' hyperthyroidism.

The chain uses TRBV6-1 and TRBJ2-2; D unclear. Looked up from germline, CDR1 is MNHNS and CDR2 is SASEGT. CDR3 length: 15 amino acids. Trimming removed 5 bases at V and 0 bases at J, with 10 bases between. The CDR3: CASSQGFPNTGELFF. The CDR3 nucleotides are TGTGCCAGCAGTCAAGGGTTTCCGAACACCGGGGAGCTGTTTTTT.

This clonotype was seen only a few times. The V and J genes are TRBV7-8 and TRBJ2-2; TRBD1 might be the D (6 bases). Per germline, CDR1 SGHVS and CDR2 FQNEAQ. Deletions cut 4 bases from V and 5 bases from J, with 20 bases between. The CDR3 sequence is 17 residues long. The CDR3: CASSSPGHSLRTGELFF. The CDR3 DNA reads as TGTGCCAGCAGCTCCCCGGGACACAGTTTAAGGACCGGGGAGCTGTTTTTT.

This clonotype was counted many times. This chain uses TRBV27 with TRBJ1-2, with 10 nucleotides matching TRBD1. V shed 2 bases and J 5 bases; nucleotides not matched to a gene: 11. Germline lookup yields CDR1 MNHEY and CDR2 SMNVEV (reference sequence). The CDR3 is 17 amino acids. The CDR3, as DNA: TGTGCCAGCAGTTTAGCAGCCGGGACAGGGGCATGGTATGGCTACACCTTC. Translating gives CASSLAAGTGAWYGYTF.

This sequence joins TRBV30 and TRBJ2-5; 7 positions agree with TRBD2. Germline values: CDR1 GTSNPN, CDR2 SVGIG (reference sequence). This CDR3 contains 16 residues. After removal of 0 bases from V and 0 bases from J, the junction contained 7 bases not matched to a gene. The CDR3 sequence is CAWSVLLGGYQETQYF. CDR3 nucleotides: TGTGCCTGGAGTGTACTCCTGGGGGGGTACCAAGAGACCCAGTACTTC.

This clonotype was detected ten times or more. The gene calls are TRBV19 and TRBJ1-2, with D unclear. Germline CDR1 is LNHDA and CDR2 is SQIVND (reference sequence). Trimming removed 7 bases at V and 4 bases at J, with 22 bases between. The CDR3 runs 16 residues. This CDR3 reads CASTMTGSVPFYGYTF. The CDR3 DNA is TGTGCCAGTACTATGACGGGGTCTGTCCCCTTCTATGGCTACACCTTC. The full variable domain, with the rest looked up from reference TRBV19 and TRBJ1-2, is DGGITQSPKYLFRKEGQNVTLSCEQNLNHDAMYWYRQDPGQGLRLIYYSQIVNDFQKGDIAEGYSVSREKKESFPLTVTSAQKNPTAFYLCASTMTGSVPFYGYTFGSGTRLTVV.

This clonotype appeared a few times. The V and J genes are TRBV24-1 and TRBJ2-5; D may be TRBD1 or TRBD2 (5 bases each). V was pared by 0 bases and J by 2 bases, with 12 bases between. CDR3 length: 16 residues. CDR1 is KGHDR, CDR2 SFDVKD, per germline. Here the CDR3 DNA reads TGTGCCACCAGTGATTTGGAGTTTGGGGGACAAGAGACCCAGTACTTC. It translates to CATSDLEFGGQETQYF.

This clonotype was recorded at least ten times. The chain is built from TRBV6-2 or TRBV6-3 and TRBJ1-1; D is unclear. Germline V CDR1 and CDR2: MNHEY, SVGEGT. V lost 8 bases and J lost 4, with 14 bases in between. The CDR3 is 13 residues long. As DNA, the CDR3 is TGTGCCAGCCTCACAGAAACTTCCACTGAAGCTTTCTTT. Amino acids: CASLTETSTEAFF.

Ten or more counts support this clonotype. The chain joins TRBV27 to TRBJ1-5; D possibly corresponds to TRBD1 (6 bases). The CDR3 consists of 15 residues. Trimming removed 8 bases from V and 6 bases from J, with 20 bases in between. Germline CDR1 is MNHEY and CDR2 is SMNVEV (reference sequence). CDR3 region: CASRLQGGFGQPQHF. The CDR3 DNA reads as TGTGCCAGCCGACTACAGGGAGGGTTCGGTCAGCCCCAGCATTTT.

This clonotype occurred many times. V gene TRBV20-1 combines with J gene TRBJ1-1; D perhaps matches TRBD1 (5 bases). V lost 6 bases and J lost 4, with 18 bases in between. Germline values: CDR1 DFQATT, CDR2 SNEGSKA (reference sequence). This CDR3 region has 14 residues. The CDR3 is CSAGPPGWATEAFF. The CDR3 nucleotides are TGCAGTGCCGGGCCCCCAGGGTGGGCCACTGAAGCTTTCTTT.

The table lists this clonotype with many counts. The J gene is TRBJ1-5, the V gene TRBV19; 7 nucleotides match TRBD1. Trimming took 4 bases from V and 0 from J; bases not matched to a gene: 12. The CDR3 has 18 residues. Germline lookup yields CDR1 LNHDA and CDR2 SQIVND (reference sequence). CDR3 in amino acids: CASSTWDSPDYSNQPQHF. CDR3 coding DNA: TGTGCCAGTAGTACTTGGGACAGCCCTGATTATAGCAATCAGCCCCAGCATTTT.

This clonotype was detected many times. The chain uses TRBV12-3 or TRBV12-4 and TRBJ1-5; D not resolved. The CDR3 runs 15 residues. V lost 7 bases, J lost 3 bases, and 16 bases lay in between. The CDR3 sequence is CASKDARWVNQPQHF. The CDR3 DNA follows: TGTGCCAGCAAGGACGCCCGGTGGGTCAATCAGCCCCAGCATTTT.

At least ten counts were recorded for this clonotype. The chain carries TRBV6-1 and TRBJ2-5; D gene uncertain. The CDR3 loop spans 15 amino acids. The V gene lost 1 base and the J gene lost 5 bases, with 14 bases spanning the gap. Per the germline V gene, CDR1 is MNHNS and CDR2 is SASEGT. The CDR3 spells CASSEGEGWAETQYF. The CDR3 nucleotides are TGTGCCAGCAGTGAAGGGGAAGGCTGGGCGGAGACCCAGTACTTC.

This clonotype was seen ten or more times. The chain carries TRBV24-1 and TRBJ2-7; D unresolved. The germline V gene encodes CDR1 KGHDR and CDR2 SFDVKD. The germline V and J ends were trimmed by 3 bases and 2 bases, with 7 bases remaining between them. The CDR3 extends over 13 amino acids. CDR3: CATSDRGAYEQYF. The CDR3 DNA reads TGTGCCACCAGTGATAGAGGTGCCTACGAGCAGTACTTC.

The chain has TRBV20-1 and TRBJ1-2; perhaps TRBD1 as D (6 bases). Germline CDR1 and CDR2: DFQATT and SNEGSKA (reference sequence). This CDR3 has 13 amino acids. V dropped 6 bases and J dropped 7 bases, with 18 bases sitting between them. The CDR3 reads CSARKGQLAGYTF. The CDR3 bases are TGCAGTGCGAGGAAAGGACAGTTAGCTGGCTACACCTTC.